This T cell receptor (beta chain) was sequenced in a study of regulatory T cells in long-lasting Graves disease. CDR1 and CDR2 (germline): SGHTA, FQGNSA. CDR3 length: 14 amino acids. V was trimmed by 6 bases and J by 5 bases, leaving 11 bases between them. Time point here: newly diagnosed GD, antithyroid drugs for less than 3 months. PBMCs were the source of the RNA used for TCR sequencing. This clonotype has at least ten counts. To make TCR beta libraries, researchers used iRepertoire HTBI primers and Arm-PCR of CDR3 regions. MiXCR was run by TCRdb on the multiplex PCR reads, yielding one entry per CDR3 protein. The sample records 500,000 to 700,000 distinct CDR3 sequences, roughly 15% being singletons. This sample was shared with a second study, whose subject was T cells in Graves' hyperthyroidism and ophthalmopathy.

The material sequenced was peripheral blood mononuclear cells (PBMCs), taken at new diagnosis, from a patient treated with antithyroid drugs. The genes are TRBV7-2 and TRBJ1-6, with D tentatively TRBD1 (5 bases). The source is a woman in her thirties with Graves disease. For the CDR3, the DNA is TGTGCCAGCAGTTCAGGGACCAATAATTCACCCCTCCACTTT. This sequence encodes CASSSGTNNSPLHF.